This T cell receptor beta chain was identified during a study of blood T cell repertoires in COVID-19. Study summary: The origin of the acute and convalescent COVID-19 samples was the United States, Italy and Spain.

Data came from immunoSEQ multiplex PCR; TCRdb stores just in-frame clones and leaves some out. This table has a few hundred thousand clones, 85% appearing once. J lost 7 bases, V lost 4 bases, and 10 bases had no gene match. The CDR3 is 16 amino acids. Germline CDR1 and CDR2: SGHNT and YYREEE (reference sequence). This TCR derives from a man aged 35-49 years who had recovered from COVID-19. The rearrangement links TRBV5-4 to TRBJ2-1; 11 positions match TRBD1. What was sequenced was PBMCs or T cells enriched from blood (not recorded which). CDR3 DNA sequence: TGTGCCAGCAGCACTCGGACAGGGGGCGTCATAAATGAGCAGTTCTTC. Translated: CASSTRTGGVINEQFF.